One TCR beta chain is described in this entry. A much larger clone is a single base away; this may be a read error. The CDR3 does not end in the conserved phenylalanine or tryptophan, so this is likely a read error. These data come from a study of human T cells and chemical hapten exposure. V lost 6 bases, J lost 5 bases, and 15 bases lay in between. CDR1 and CDR2 (germline): SGHTA, FQGNSA. CDR3 size: 14 residues. TCRdb reprocessed the RACE reads via MiXCR and lists one record per CDR3 protein. The data show around 60,000 distinct CDR3 sequences, around 7% seen once. Time point: pre-sensitization, week 0. Treatment of the sample: therapeutic diphenylcyclopropenone sensitization with weekly scalp DPC.

This sequence originates from a woman in her twenties or thirties with alopecia areata. Some clones in this sample may be carry-over from other donors' samples. Sequenced material: whole blood, taken in connection with sensitization to the hapten diphenylcyclopropenone (DPC). The chain combines TRBV7-2 with TRBJ2-3; weak D call: TRBD2 (6 bases). The CDR3 loop is CASREGGAEDTQYL. In nucleotides, the CDR3 is TGTGCCAGCAGGGAAGGCGGGGCGGAAGATACGCAGTATTTA.